Given below is one TCR beta chain in context. Method: immunoSEQ multiplex PCR; TCRdb's copy keeps in-frame clones and lacks some. The data contain about 74,000 clones, around 91% of them singletons. These data come from a study of technical replicates of blood from several donors. The receptor's source is a human donor in good health. Sequencing was done on a sample of T cells isolated from PBMCs.

The CDR3 DNA reads TGCGCCAGCAGCGCGAATCTAGCGGGAGGGCCGCTGAATGAGCAGTTCTTC. It specifies CASSANLAGGPLNEQFF. V and J are TRBV5-1 and TRBJ2-1; 12 bases match TRBD2. This CDR3 has 17 residues. After removal of 4 bases from V and 7 bases from J, the junction contained 12 bases not matched to a gene. Per the germline V gene, CDR1 is SGHRS and CDR2 is YFSETQ.